This T cell receptor beta chain was identified in a study of post-analysis software for immune sequencing data. Across the whole study: The patients showed relapsing-remitting, secondary progressive and progressive-relapsing multiple sclerosis courses.

A note on this clonotype: Its specificity is not known.

The CDR3 has 16 amino acids. V lost 2 bases and J lost 8, with 19 bases in between. From germline, CDR1 is MGHRA and CDR2 YSYEKL. Unique-molecular-identifier-tagged TCR beta cDNA libraries were used. Each CDR3 protein is one row after TCRdb ran MiXCR on the PCR reads. Of around 770,000 distinct CDR3 sequences in the sample, about 43% are singletons; the top ten hold just under 5%. Study-level findings and limits: Same-batch preparations were strongly co-clustered by F measure. The study found significantly lower normalized Chao1 diversity in multiple sclerosis patients than in controls. TRBV5-6, TRBV5-1 and TRBV20-1 belonged to a set of roughly 5 TRBV segments that were more frequent in patients than controls.

The sequencing input was blood. The TCR was taken from a girl aged 5-17 years with multiple sclerosis. The chain recombines TRBV4-1 with TRBJ2-1; a weak D match, TRBD2 (6 bases). The CDR3 nucleotides read TGCGCCAGCAGCCAATCTCGGGGGAGCGTGGTAGATGAGCAGTTCTTC. This translates into CASSQSRGSVVDEQFF.